Below, 23 T cell receptor beta chains from the same sample are listed, as sequenced in a study of cytomegalovirus exposure and HLA in healthy donors. Generated by immunoSEQ multiplex PCR, the TCRdb table keeps only in-frame clones and is missing some. This table holds 200,000 to 250,000 clones, roughly 84% found once. The specimen sequenced was PBMCs. Source of these receptors: a woman aged 25 to 39 in good health and CMV-seropositive.

The chain carries TRBV30 and TRBJ1-2, with 7 positions matching TRBD1. Germline loops: CDR1 GTSNPN, CDR2 SVGIG (reference sequence). There are 13 residues in the CDR3. J was trimmed by 5 bases and V by 2 bases; bases with no gene match: 5. Here the CDR3 DNA reads TGTGCCTGGAGTTTATTGGGACAGTATGGCTACACCTTC. Encoded protein: CAWSLLGQYGYTF. The full variable domain, its missing parts supplied by reference TRBV30 and TRBJ1-2, is SQTIHQWPATLVQPVGSPLSLECTVEGTSNPNLYWYRQAAGRGLQLLFYSVGIGQISSEVPQNLSASRPQDRQFILSSKKLLLSDSGFYLCAWSLLGQYGYTFGSGTRLTVV.

The rearrangement joins TRBV6-5 to TRBJ2-7, with D possibly being TRBD1 or TRBD2 (5 bases each). From germline, CDR1 is MNHEY and CDR2 SVGAGI. With 4 bases removed from V and 3 bases from J, the gap between germline ends came to 16 bases. This CDR3 spans 15 amino acids. This chain's CDR3 is CASSSYRDGYYEQYF. The CDR3 DNA sequence: TGTGCCAGCAGTTCCTACCGGGACGGCTACTACGAGCAGTACTTC.

This clone has only a few counts. The chain carries TRBV28 and TRBJ1-2; 9 bases map to TRBD1. Germline V gene lookup returns CDR1 MDHEN and CDR2 SYDVKM. The CDR3 is 15 amino acids. V shed 7 bases, J shed 6 bases, and the junction held 12 bases outside the gene matches. The CDR3 DNA reads TGTGCCAGCAACGTACCGGACAGGGGCGCAAATGGCTACACCTTC. Translated: CASNVPDRGANGYTF.

This chain links TRBV7-3 with TRBJ2-3; tentatively, D is TRBD2 (7 bases). The CDR3 consists of 13 residues. Germline V CDR1 and CDR2: SGHTA, FQGTGA. V shed 3 bases and J shed 5 bases, with 9 bases lying between them. The CDR3 region has the DNA TGTGCCAGCAGCTTCGGGGGGCAAGATACGCAGTATTTT. As protein: CASSFGGQDTQYF.

The chain has TRBV29-1 and TRBJ2-1, with 14 bases matching TRBD2. Germline lookup yields CDR1 SQVTM and CDR2 ANQGSEA. The V segment lost 5 bases and the J segment 10 bases; nucleotides outside the gene matches: 4. This CDR3 has 13 amino acids. CDR3 DNA sequence: TGCAGCGTTATCGGGACTAGCGGGAGAGAGCAGTTCTTC. It translates to CSVIGTSGREQFF.

V is TRBV2 and J is TRBJ2-5; no definite D call. Germline CDR1 SNHLY, CDR2 FYNNEI. The CDR3 runs 10 residues. V lost 5 bases and J lost 6, with 4 bases in between. The CDR3 DNA sequence: TGTGCCAGCAGTCTGAAGACCCAGTACTTC. This translates into CASSLKTQYF. Combining the CDR3 with reference TRBV2 and TRBJ2-5 gives the whole variable domain EPEVTQTPSHQVTQMGQEVILRCVPISNHLYFYWYRQILGQKVEFLVSFYNNEISEKSEIFDDQFSVERPDGSNFTLKIRSTKLEDSAMYFCASSLKTQYFGPGTRLLVL.

This clone was counted only a few times. The V call is TRBV4-1, the J call TRBJ1-5; unclear D gene. Germline V CDR1 and CDR2: MGHRA, YSYEKL. With 0 bases removed from V and 0 bases from J, the gap between germline ends came to 6 bases. This CDR3 comprises 15 residues. Here the CDR3 DNA reads TGCGCCAGCAGCCAAGACAGGTATAGCAATCAGCCCCAGCATTTT. Its protein product is CASSQDRYSNQPQHF.

The chain is built from TRBV9 and TRBJ2-1; D is ambiguous. CDR1 is SGDLS, CDR2 YYNGEE, per germline. V was cut by 0 bases and J by 0 bases, with 7 bases left in between. The CDR3 length is 15 residues. The CDR3 spells CASSVVSSSYNEQFF. CDR3 DNA: TGTGCCAGCAGCGTAGTGTCTAGCTCCTACAATGAGCAGTTCTTC.

Here the CDR3 reads CSADGRVWAFF. The CDR3 DNA reads TGCAGTGCTGACGGACGGGTTTGGGCTTTCTTT. The chain has TRBV20-1 and TRBJ1-1; D not resolved. Germline values: CDR1 DFQATT, CDR2 SNEGSKA (reference sequence). V gave up 5 bases and J gave up 11 bases, with 15 bases separating them. There are 11 residues in the CDR3.

This clone was observed a single time. V is TRBV9 and J is TRBJ2-2; D is tentatively TRBD1 or TRBD2 (7 bases each). The CDR3 has 15 residues. CDR1 is SGDLS and CDR2 is YYNGEE in the germline V gene. V was cut by 4 bases and J by 4 bases, with 14 bases left in between. CDR3 loop: CASSLDREGTGELFF. CDR3 nucleotide sequence: TGTGCCAGCAGCCTCGACAGGGAGGGCACCGGGGAGCTGTTTTTT. The entire variable domain, with the rest obtained from reference TRBV9 and TRBJ2-2, is as follows: DSGVTQTPKHLITATGQRVTLRCSPRSGDLSVYWYQQSLDQGLQFLIQYYNGEERAKGNILERFSAQQFPDLHSELNLSSLELGDSALYFCASSLDREGTGELFFGEGSRLTVL.

This clone was seen a single time. The chain links TRBV6-1 to TRBJ2-5; D is perhaps TRBD2 (7 bases). CDR1 and CDR2 from the germline V gene are MNHNS and SASEGT. The CDR3 spans 15 residues. Trimming shortened V by 3 bases and J by 2 bases, and 13 bases separated the two germline ends. The CDR3 loop is CASSESGTHQETQYF. The CDR3 nucleotides read TGTGCCAGCAGTGAGAGCGGGACACATCAAGAGACCCAGTACTTC.

The chain employs TRBV10-3 and TRBJ1-2; D is unresolved. Germline CDR1 is ENHRY and CDR2 is SYGVKD. Trimming pared 3 bases from V and 3 bases from J, leaving 8 bases between. This CDR3 region has 13 residues. The CDR3 spells CAISEKEDYGYTF. As DNA, the CDR3 is TGTGCCATCAGTGAAAAAGAGGACTATGGCTACACCTTC.

As DNA, the CDR3 is TGTGCCAGCAGTCTCCGGTGGGCTTTCTTT. Translation: CASSLRWAFF. The chain combines TRBV28 with TRBJ1-1; D remains ambiguous. Germline CDR1 is MDHEN and CDR2 is SYDVKM. V gave up 5 bases and J gave up 11 bases, with 9 bases separating them. This CDR3 region has 10 residues.

This clone came up a few times. The CDR3 coding sequence is TGTGCCATCAGATCGGATAGCAATCAGCCCCAGCATTTT. Protein product: CAIRSDSNQPQHF. The rearrangement uses TRBV10-3 and TRBJ1-5; D not certain. This CDR3 has 13 amino acids. Per germline, CDR1 ENHRY and CDR2 SYGVKD. Trimming left V 6 bases short and J 0 bases short, with 6 bases between.

V is TRBV30 and J is TRBJ1-1; D ambiguous. CDR1 GTSNPN and CDR2 SVGIG come from the germline V gene (reference sequence). The CDR3 contains 13 residues. With 4 bases removed from V and 0 bases from J, the gap between germline ends came to 9 bases. The DNA for the CDR3 is TGTGCCTGGACTACATCCATGAACACTGAAGCTTTCTTT. Translation gives CAWTTSMNTEAFF.

The rearrangement links TRBV6-1 to TRBJ2-3; maybe TRBD2 (6 bases). The CDR3 is 15 residues long. Germline V gene data show CDR1 as MNHNS and CDR2 as SASEGT. Trimming stripped 10 bases from V and 5 bases from J, with 22 bases between. For the CDR3, the DNA is TGTGCCACCTCATCTAGCGATTCCGTCGGAGATACGCAGTATTTT. Amino acid sequence: CATSSSDSVGDTQYF.

The chain couples TRBV10-3 to TRBJ2-7; D not certain. V lost 2 bases and J 9 bases, leaving 14 bases between the germline ends. Germline-derived CDR1 and CDR2 are ENHRY and SYGVKD. The CDR3 consists of 13 residues. The CDR3 sequence: CAISEPNLGTQYF. Here the CDR3 DNA reads TGTGCCATCAGTGAGCCTAATCTGGGTACGCAGTACTTC.

J is TRBJ1-1 and V is TRBV28; 7 bases line up with TRBD1. Losses at the gene ends were 6 bases for V and 3 bases for J; bases not matched to a gene: 10. The CDR3 loop spans 15 amino acids. Germline CDR1 and CDR2: MDHEN and SYDVKM. Written as DNA, the CDR3 is TGTGCCAGCAGGTTACCGACAGGGATGCACACTGAAGCTTTCTTT. Protein product: CASRLPTGMHTEAFF.

The chain is built from TRBV20-1 and TRBJ1-2; no definite D call. Germline V gives CDR1 DFQATT, CDR2 SNEGSKA (reference sequence). The CDR3 runs to 11 residues. Trimming shortened V by 5 bases and J by 4 bases, and 8 bases separated the two germline ends. The CDR3 loop is CSALGLYGYTF. The CDR3 DNA follows: TGCAGTGCTCTAGGGCTCTATGGCTACACCTTC.

This clone appeared once. CDR3 sequence reads: CASSAPPGQRNTGELFF. CDR3 DNA: TGTGCCAGCAGCGCGCCTCCGGGACAGAGGAACACCGGGGAGCTGTTTTTT. The chain carries TRBV5-4 and TRBJ2-2; 7 bases align to TRBD1. Trimming cost V 4 bases and J 1 base; bases outside gene matches: 10. The CDR3 has 17 amino acids. Germline V gene sequence: CDR1 SGHNT, CDR2 YYREEE (reference sequence).

This clone was detected a few times. The J gene is TRBJ2-2, the V gene TRBV5-4; D might be TRBD1 (6 bases). The CDR3 contains 15 residues. Trimming pared 0 bases from V and 6 bases from J, leaving 12 bases between. Germline V gene sequence: CDR1 SGHNT, CDR2 YYREEE (reference sequence). As DNA, the CDR3 is TGTGCCAGCAGCTTGGGGGCAGGGGAGTCCGGGGAGCTGTTTTTT. As protein: CASSLGAGESGELFF.

Of note for this clone: Other DNA sequences in the same sample also yield this CDR3. This chain uses TRBV27 with TRBJ2-6, with D perhaps TRBD1 (6 bases). Germline V gene sequence: CDR1 MNHEY, CDR2 SMNVEV (reference sequence). CDR3 length equals 15 residues. V was cut by 5 bases and J by 0 bases, with 8 bases left in between. CDR3 DNA: TGTGCCAGCAGTAGAGGGGGCTCTGGGGCCAACGTCCTGACTTTC. Encoded protein: CASSRGGSGANVLTF.

The J gene is TRBJ1-2, the V gene TRBV9; D call uncertain. The length of the CDR3 is 14 residues. Trimming removed 4 bases from V and 3 bases from J, with 13 bases in between. The germline V gene has CDR1 SGDLS and CDR2 YYNGEE. CDR3 nucleotide sequence: TGTGCCAGCAGCCCGGCGGGATCGGACTATGGCTACACCTTC. Its translation: CASSPAGSDYGYTF.